The 13 T cell receptor beta chains reported below all come from one sample, sequenced in a study of response to subunit inactivated influenza vaccine. TCRdb reprocessed the RT-PCR reads with MiXCR, giving one entry per CDR3 protein. The sample includes 600,000 to 850,000 distinct CDR3 sequences, 11% to 15% of them seen just once. The sample was PBMCs from blood, taken around two weeks before vaccination. The receptors originated from a man between 45 and 60 years old who received an inactivated influenza vaccine.

This clonotype came up a few times. This chain links TRBV5-5 with TRBJ1-1; D call uncertain. This CDR3 has 16 residues. Germline CDR1 and CDR2: SGHKS and YYEKEE (reference sequence). Deletions cut 2 bases from V and 1 base from J, with 15 bases between. As DNA, the CDR3 is TGTGCCAGCAGCTTATCCGGACGAGGAGGGAACACTGAAGCTTTCTTT. Translated: CASSLSGRGGNTEAFF.

The chain carries TRBV12-3 or TRBV12-4 and TRBJ2-1; a weak D match, TRBD2 (6 bases). Trimming shortened V by 3 bases and J by 6 bases, and 12 bases separated the two germline ends. CDR3 length: 14 amino acids. The CDR3 DNA sequence: TGTGCCAGCAGTTTCTTCGGGAGCGGCAATGAGCAGTTCTTC. It codes for CASSFFGSGNEQFF.

There are a few counts of this clonotype. Sequence at one end of the junction differs from germline and may be a read error. The J gene is TRBJ2-1, the V gene TRBV7-2; the match to TRBD2 covers 16 bases. Germline-derived CDR1 and CDR2 are SGHTA and FQGNSA. The CDR3 runs to 17 residues. This CDR3 reads CASSLGTSGRASNEQLF. CDR3 bases: TGTGCCAGCAGCCTCGGGACTAGCGGGAGGGCCAGTAATGAGCAGCTCTTC.

This clonotype was seen more than once but under ten times. This sequence joins TRBV2 and TRBJ2-3; D gene ambiguous. This CDR3 contains 14 residues. Germline V gene sequence: CDR1 SNHLY, CDR2 FYNNEI. Trimming pared 0 bases from V and 3 bases from J, leaving 7 bases between. In nucleotides, the CDR3 is TGTGCCAGCAGTGAAGCTCCTTGGACAGATACGCAGTATTTT. Its protein is CASSEAPWTDTQYF.

V is TRBV5-1 and J is TRBJ2-7; 7 positions agree with TRBD1. Germline CDR1 reads SGHRS; CDR2 reads YFSETQ. The length of the CDR3 is 13 residues. V was clipped by 6 bases and J by 6 bases; unmatched bases: 9. As DNA, the CDR3 is TGCGCCAGCAAGGGACAGCCGGCCTCCGAGCAGTACTTC. The encoded protein is CASKGQPASEQYF.

This clonotype was counted between two and nine times. This chain joins TRBV20-1 and TRBJ2-7; perhaps TRBD1 as D (6 bases). In germline, CDR1 is DFQATT, CDR2 SNEGSKA (reference sequence). This CDR3 is 13 amino acids long. In DNA, the CDR3 is TGCAGCCTCCACGACAGGAGCTCCTACGAGCAGTACTTC. This sequence encodes CSLHDRSSYEQYF.

This clonotype was seen a handful of times. The chain employs TRBV5-1 and TRBJ2-5, with 7 bases lining up with TRBD1. Germline CDR1 and CDR2: SGHRS and YFSETQ. This CDR3 has 16 amino acids. The V and J ends lost 4 bases and 1 base, in that order; junction bases with no gene match: 10. CDR3 nucleotides: TGCGCCAGCAGCCCCTTTTATTCAGGGGGCCAAGAGACCCAGTACTTC. Its translation is CASSPFYSGGQETQYF.

This clonotype has a count of ten or more. A read error may produce the germline difference seen at one junction end. CDR3 coding DNA: TGCGCCAGCAGACAAGAGGGGGTTTCAACCGGGGAGCTGTTTTTT. Translated, it gives CASRQEGVSTGELFF. The rearrangement joins TRBV4-3 to TRBJ2-2, with TRBD1 as a possible D gene (6 bases). Looked up from germline, CDR1 is LGHNA and CDR2 is YSLEER. The CDR3 is 15 residues long.

The rearrangement uses TRBV7-2 and TRBJ1-3; D is unresolved. The CDR3 covers 14 residues. The ends were cut back, 5 bases at V and 3 bases at J, with 11 bases in the middle. Germline CDR1 is SGHTA and CDR2 is FQGNSA. CDR3: CASSPRTVGNTIYF. The CDR3 DNA sequence: TGTGCCAGCAGCCCCCGGACGGTTGGAAACACCATATATTTT. Filled out from reference TRBV7-2 and TRBJ1-3, the complete variable domain reads GAGVSQSPSNKVTEKGKDVELRCDPISGHTALYWYRQSLGQGLEFLIYFQGNSAPDKSGLPSDRFSAERTGGSVSTLTIQRTQQEDSAVYLCASSPRTVGNTIYFGEGSWLTVV.

The chain has TRBV4-3 and TRBJ1-1, with a possible D match to TRBD1 (5 bases). This CDR3 is 14 amino acids long. The germline CDR1 and CDR2 sequences are LGHNA and YSLEER. The V end lost 5 bases, the J end lost 4 bases, and 14 bases lay between the germline ends. CDR3 sequence (DNA): TGCGCCAGCAGCGCCGGACTGAGGGGCACTGAAGCTTTCTTT. Encoded protein: CASSAGLRGTEAFF.

The chain recombines TRBV20-1 with TRBJ2-7; D gene ambiguous. The V gene lost 6 bases and the J gene lost 0 bases, with 6 bases spanning the gap. Germline CDR1 is DFQATT and CDR2 is SNEGSKA (reference sequence). The CDR3 covers 11 residues. CDR3 nucleotides: TGCAGTGCCCCATACTCCTACGAGCAGTACTTC. Residues: CSAPYSYEQYF.

The chain links TRBV2 to TRBJ1-2; 7 bases line up with TRBD1. Looked up from germline, CDR1 is SNHLY and CDR2 is FYNNEI. The CDR3 runs to 18 residues. The CDR3 DNA sequence: TGTACCTGCAGTCTTTACTCCCTTAGGGACAGCGCCAACTATGGCTACACCTTC. Its translation: CTCSLYSLRDSANYGYTF.

J is TRBJ2-3 and V is TRBV6-5; TRBD2 matches at 10 bases. The CDR3 runs to 18 residues. V lost 0 bases to trimming and J lost 6 bases; unmatched junction nucleotides: 12. Germline V CDR1 and CDR2: MNHEY, SVGAGI. The chain's CDR3 is CASSYSLGSGGDKDTQYF. CDR3 in DNA: TGTGCCAGCAGTTACTCCCTGGGGAGCGGGGGGGACAAGGATACGCAGTATTTT.